Given below is one T cell receptor (beta chain) in context. The CDR3 runs to 16 residues. These data are taken from a study of cytotoxic CD8 clonotypes in ibrutinib-treated CLL. Assay: immunoSEQ multiplex PCR; the TCRdb copy retains only in-frame clones and omits some. Counted here are about 130,000 clones, roughly three quarters occurring once; the ten biggest clones make up about 4.7%. This sequence originates from a human donor with chronic lymphocytic leukemia. The V call is TRBV21-1, the J call TRBJ2-7; no DNA check was done on the table's D call, TRBD2. TRBV21-1 is a pseudogene locus. Sample: PBMCs, taken after 24 months of ibrutinib treatment. This CDR3 is CASSKGGLGPSYEQYF. In DNA form, the CDR3 reads TGTGCCAGCAGCAAAGGAGGGTTGGGTCCCTCCTACGAGCAGTACTTC.